This record covers a single T cell receptor (beta chain). The sample belongs to a study of patients and donors after allogeneic stem cell transplantation. This CDR3 spans 15 amino acids. V was clipped by 4 bases and J by 9 bases; unmatched bases: 5. CDR1 and CDR2 from the germline V gene are MNHEY and SVGAGI. TCRdb ran MiXCR on the RT-PCR reads and lists one entry per CDR3 protein. The table has 200,000 to 250,000 distinct CDR3 sequences, 13% to 15% seen once. The TCR sequence derives from a human donor who was either an allogeneic HSCT recipient or a stem cell or donor lymphocyte infusion donor (not recorded which). It is not recorded whose cells these are; they may come from a transplant donor. This rearrangement joins TRBV6-5 to TRBJ1-6; the match to TRBD1 covers 11 bases. The sequencing input was blood, either unsorted or a sorted T cell fraction (not recorded which). CDR3 region: CASSSPGQGGSPLHF. CDR3 DNA sequence: TGTGCCAGCAGTTCCCCGGGACAGGGGGGTTCACCCCTCCACTTT.